This T cell receptor beta chain was captured by sequencing in a study of T cell responses to AZD1222 COVID-19 vaccine. Clones were sequenced by immunoSEQ multiplex PCR, and TCRdb holds only the in-frame ones, with some missing. This sample's table has 150,000 or so clones. The CDR3 covers 17 residues. Germline CDR1 reads SGDLS; CDR2 reads YYNGEE. V trimming: 3 bases; J trimming: 4 bases; junction bases outside the gene matches: 12. This sequence was found in an adult in good health. This chain joins TRBV9 and TRBJ2-2, with TRBD2 matching over 7 bases. Input material: peripheral blood. In nucleotides, the CDR3 is TGTGCCAGCAGCGAGGGACTACTTGACCCTGGCACCGGGGAGCTGTTTTTT. Its translation: CASSEGLLDPGTGELFF.